This TCR beta chain comes out of a study of T cell responses to AZD1222 COVID-19 vaccine. Generated by immunoSEQ multiplex PCR, the TCRdb table keeps only in-frame clones and is missing some. This sample has approximately 180,000 clones; approximately 90% occur once, and the top ten carry approximately 3%. Points from the study as a whole: CD4 TCRs covered the whole spike, strongest at regions 160-218 and 743-854.

This clone was detected a few times. The antigen is undetermined. The same CDR3 can be traced to other DNA sequences in this sample. Trimming shortened V by 5 bases and J by 4 bases, and 9 bases separated the two germline ends. The germline V gene has CDR1 MRHNA and CDR2 SNTAGT. The CDR3 is 13 amino acids. The source of this sequence is an adult in good health. Sequenced here: peripheral blood, sampled on day 0 of AZD1222 vaccination. The genes are TRBV6-4 and TRBJ1-5, with D unclear. The CDR3 DNA reads TGTGCCAGCAGTCCCGGCCCAAATCAGCCCCAGCATTTT. Translating gives CASSPGPNQPQHF.